This TCR beta chain was obtained from a study of shared clonotypes between healthy human individuals. Trimming cost V 5 bases and J 4 bases; bases outside gene matches: 4. The CDR3 extends over 14 amino acids. Germline CDR1 reads SEHNR; CDR2 reads FQNEAQ (reference sequence). Study-wide findings and caveats: Investigators collected only blood, and repertoires in tissues likely differ. In contrast to clonotypes shared by all four donors, non-shared clonotypes had lower generation probabilities.

In the case of this clone: The antigen remains unidentified.

Splitting of each subset's genomic DNA was done evenly across several immunoSEQ plates. Repertoires were generated with immunoSEQ multiplex PCR, while TCRdb's copy carries only in-frame clones and drops some. This table holds about 1.1 million clones, more than 75% found once. The source of this sequence is a man between 18 and 29 years old in good health. Some clones in this sample may be carry-over from other donors' samples. The chain couples TRBV7-9 to TRBJ1-2; 10 bases agree with TRBD1. Input material: memory CD4+ T cells from PBMCs. Documented subset: CD45RA-negative fraction. CDR3: CASSPRTGGYGYTF. The DNA for the CDR3 is TGTGCCAGCAGCCCCCGGACAGGGGGCTATGGCTACACCTTC.